This T cell receptor beta chain was observed in a study of CD8 T cells in ankylosing spondylitis listed by TCRdb under 2017. Study-wide context: T cell receptor beta repertoires were profiled in healthy donors and ankylosing spondylitis patients so that disease-linked TCR variants could be found. Peripheral blood was sampled, and synovial fluid was also collected from ankylosing spondylitis patients. The full study cohort was made up of 25 ankylosing spondylitis patients and roughly 98 healthy donors. The paper as a whole reports these results and caveats: The disease-linked clones had a CD8+ phenotype and were found at relatively low frequencies in peripheral blood. A TCR beta motif made up of several highly homologous amino acid variants appeared to be characteristic of blood from ankylosing spondylitis patients. The disease-linked clones were reported as significantly enriched in matched synovial fluid samples from ankylosing spondylitis patients. Some motif variants had previously been reported in the synovial fluid and blood of reactive arthritis patients, which suggests shared mechanisms of disease initiation.

Instrument on record: Illumina HiSeq 2500. TCR beta libraries were prepared by quantitative 5'-RACE with molecular barcodes. The paper's processing steps were these. A new computational method, built on a probabilistic model of VDJ rearrangement, was used to identify disease-linked TCR variants. In-frame beta chains were kept once TCRdb had trimmed the public reads at Q25 with fastp and called clones with MiXCR. For every CDR3 protein sequence, its rows merge into one entry that carries the most common genes and DNA. The V and J calls reflect TCRdb's pipeline rather than the authors' work. A total of 350,000 or so distinct CDR3 sequences appear in this sample, roughly 8% of them only once. Roughly 14% of the sample lies in the top ten. The CDR3 sequence holds 12 residues, the cysteine and phenylalanine included. Only the CDR3 part of the read is kept: 36 bases, read in frame from the first base. CDR1 DFQATT and CDR2 SNEGSKA were looked up in the germline V gene (reference sequence).

In this sample, this clonotype turned up a few times. Its antigen is currently not known. There are no base qualities to consult, and no much larger clone falls within one base. The clonotype comes from a male donor with ankylosing spondylitis. Sequenced: blood, either unsorted or a sorted T cell fraction (not recorded which). The sequence is built from TRBV20-1 and TRBJ2-5; 7 junctional bases match TRBD2. This receptor has the CDR3 CSKEREQETQYF. The sequence in DNA is TGCAGCAAGGAGCGGGAACAAGAGACCCAGTACTTC.